This T cell receptor (delta chain) was profiled in a study of gamma-delta T cells after stem cell transplantation. TCRdb redid clone calling on the RT-PCR reads using CATT. The sample has over 2,500 delta-chain clones; less than 25% are singletons. CDR1 and CDR2 (germline): GEAIGNYY, EKD. This CDR3 is 16 amino acids long. V gave up 0 bases and J gave up 6 bases, with 16 bases separating them. Concerning this clone: A read error is the likely source, as a far larger clone sits one nucleotide away. The identical CDR3 is also encoded by other nucleotide sequences in the sample.

The V call is TRDV2, the J call TRDJ2; tentatively, D is TRDD3 (5 bases). This receptor was taken from a human donor. It is not recorded whose cells these are; they may come from a transplant donor. Material for sequencing was gamma-delta T cells. The CDR3 sequence: CACDTVGARVAAQLFF. The CDR3 DNA reads TGTGCCTGTGACACCGTTGGGGCTCGTGTGGCAGCACAACTCTTCTTT.